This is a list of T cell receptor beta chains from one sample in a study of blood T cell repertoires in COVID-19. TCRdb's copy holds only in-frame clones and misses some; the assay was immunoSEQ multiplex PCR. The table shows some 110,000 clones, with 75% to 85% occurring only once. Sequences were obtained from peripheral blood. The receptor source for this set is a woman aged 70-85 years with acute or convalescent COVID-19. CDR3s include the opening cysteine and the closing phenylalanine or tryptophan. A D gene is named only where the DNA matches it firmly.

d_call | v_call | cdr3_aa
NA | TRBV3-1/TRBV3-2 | CASSHRAANTEAFF
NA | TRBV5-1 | CASSTPRGETQYF
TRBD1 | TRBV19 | CASSRGPGTGGENTF
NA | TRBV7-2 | CASSSIPEVGYTF
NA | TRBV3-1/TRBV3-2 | CASSQDFGQGANEKLFF
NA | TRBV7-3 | CASSIGQGGDF
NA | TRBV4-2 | CASSQDAGTLGNTIYF
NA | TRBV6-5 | CASSKEETGELFF
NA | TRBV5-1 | CASSLDLLSSYNSPLHF
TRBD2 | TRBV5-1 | CASSQRPIAGDVTDTQYF
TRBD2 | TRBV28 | CASSSFMAELAFFADTQYF
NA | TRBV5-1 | CASSPTQTVHTEAFF
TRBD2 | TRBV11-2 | CASSLVRGAYNEQFF
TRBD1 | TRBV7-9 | CASSADREDTQYF
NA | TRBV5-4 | CASSFAAGEEKLFF
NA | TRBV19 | CASSIGGQTNQPQHF
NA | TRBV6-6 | CASVGKVSNTGELFF
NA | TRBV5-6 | CASSLVGQGGSNQPQHF
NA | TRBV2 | CASSRTPGYTF
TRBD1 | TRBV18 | CASSLRDSTGELFF
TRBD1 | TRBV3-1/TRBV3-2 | CASSQAYRDRGPLWYF
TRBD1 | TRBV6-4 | CASSDEGPIPGQGRGDEQYF
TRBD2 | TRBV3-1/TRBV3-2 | CASSQERGGRIRETQYF
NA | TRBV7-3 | CASSQGAGRTAFF
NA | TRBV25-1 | CASSDLYHNSPLHF
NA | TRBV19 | CASSPPGGYYGYTF
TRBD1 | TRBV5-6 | CASSPTGGTGNTIYF
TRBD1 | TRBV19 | CASRPYGTGGPNTEAFF
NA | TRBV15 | CATSTDRQFSGNTIYF
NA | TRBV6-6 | CASTPAGAYEQYF
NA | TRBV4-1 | CASSQAAAMNTEAFF
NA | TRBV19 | CASSSGTFEAFF
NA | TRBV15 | CATSTITGSTEAFF
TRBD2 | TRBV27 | CATRGGGVGDTGELFF
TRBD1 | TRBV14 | CASSHWDRPNTEAFF
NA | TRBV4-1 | CASSQDRGGYSPLHF
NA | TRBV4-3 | CASSQVGQINEKLFF
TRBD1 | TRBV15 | CATSRDQSGTGAYEQYF
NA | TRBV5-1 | CASSPSAGYGYTF
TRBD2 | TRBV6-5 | CASRVRGGETQYF
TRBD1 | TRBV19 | CASRPARTGEETQYF
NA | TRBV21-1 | CASSIQGASLSSLQFF
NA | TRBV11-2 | CASSLKAAYEQYF
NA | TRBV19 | CASSIYSGDAYGYTF
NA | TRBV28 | CASSFQGTYGNSPLHF
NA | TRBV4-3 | CASSQDLTNNEQFF